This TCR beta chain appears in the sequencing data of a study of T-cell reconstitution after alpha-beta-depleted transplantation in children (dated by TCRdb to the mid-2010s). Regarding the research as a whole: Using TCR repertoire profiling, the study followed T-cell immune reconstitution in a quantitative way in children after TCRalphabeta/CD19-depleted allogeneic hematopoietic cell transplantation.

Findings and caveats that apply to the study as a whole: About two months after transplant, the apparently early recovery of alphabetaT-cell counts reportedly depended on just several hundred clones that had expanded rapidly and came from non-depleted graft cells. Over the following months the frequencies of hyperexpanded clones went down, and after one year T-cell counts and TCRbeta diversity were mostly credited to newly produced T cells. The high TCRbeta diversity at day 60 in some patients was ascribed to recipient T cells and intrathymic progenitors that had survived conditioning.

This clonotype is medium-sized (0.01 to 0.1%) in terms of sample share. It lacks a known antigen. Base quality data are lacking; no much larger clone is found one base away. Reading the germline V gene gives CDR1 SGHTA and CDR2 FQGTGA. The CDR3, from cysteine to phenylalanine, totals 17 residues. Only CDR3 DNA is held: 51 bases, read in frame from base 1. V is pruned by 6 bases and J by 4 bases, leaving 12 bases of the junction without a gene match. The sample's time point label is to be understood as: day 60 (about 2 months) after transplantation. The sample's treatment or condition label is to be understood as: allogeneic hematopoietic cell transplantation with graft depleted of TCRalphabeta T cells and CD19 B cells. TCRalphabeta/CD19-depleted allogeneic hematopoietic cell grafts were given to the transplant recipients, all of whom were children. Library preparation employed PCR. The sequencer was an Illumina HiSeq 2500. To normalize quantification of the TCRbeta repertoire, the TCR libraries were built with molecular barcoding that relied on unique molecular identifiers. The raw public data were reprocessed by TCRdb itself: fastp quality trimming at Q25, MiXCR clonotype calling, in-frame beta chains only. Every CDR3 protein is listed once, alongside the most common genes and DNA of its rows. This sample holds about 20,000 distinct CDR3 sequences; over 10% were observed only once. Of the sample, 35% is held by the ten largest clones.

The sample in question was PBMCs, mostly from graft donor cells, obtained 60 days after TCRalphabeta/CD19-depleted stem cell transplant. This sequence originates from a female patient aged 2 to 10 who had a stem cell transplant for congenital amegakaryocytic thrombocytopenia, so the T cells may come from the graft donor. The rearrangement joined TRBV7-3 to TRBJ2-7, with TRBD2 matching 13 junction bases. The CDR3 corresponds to CASSRRLAGGLFYEQYF. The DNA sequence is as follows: TGTGCCAGCAGTCGCCGACTAGCGGGAGGCCTATTTTACGAGCAGTACTTC.